One and the same sample provided the 32 T cell receptor beta chains below, sequenced in a study of PD-1 blockade in classical Hodgkin lymphoma. Every one of the patients relapsed after autologous stem cell transplantation (brentuximab vedotin exposure was variable). Using immunoSEQ multiplex PCR, the repertoire was profiled, and TCRdb retains in-frame clones only, with some absent. The profile shows approximately 11,000 clones, around 80% of them singletons. Sequencing used peripheral blood mononuclear cells (PBMCs), obtained before the second cycle of nivolumab. All receptors come from a human donor with classical Hodgkin lymphoma.

The rearrangement joins TRBV16 to TRBJ2-3; D is undetermined. V dropped 1 base and J dropped 2 bases, with 7 bases sitting between them. The CDR3 extends over 14 amino acids. Per germline, CDR1 KGHSY and CDR2 FQNENV. CDR3 DNA: TGTGCCAGCAGCCAATGGTCCGACACAGATACGCAGTATTTT. Its translation is CASSQWSDTDTQYF.

The chain has TRBV11-1 and TRBJ1-1; D might be TRBD1 (6 bases). V lost 5 bases, J lost 7 bases, and 11 bases lay in between. CDR1 SGHAT and CDR2 FQDESV come from the germline V gene (reference sequence). The CDR3 spans 12 residues. DNA of the CDR3: TGTGCCAGCAGCATACAGGGACTTGAAGCTTTCTTT. It yields the protein CASSIQGLEAFF. Based on the CDR3 plus reference TRBV11-1 and TRBJ1-1, the full variable domain is EAEVAQSPRYKITEKSQAVAFWCDPISGHATLYWYRQILGQGPELLVQFQDESVVDDSQLPKDRFSAERLKGVDSTLKIQPAELGDSAMYLCASSIQGLEAFFGQGTRLTVV.

This chain uses TRBV5-6 with TRBJ2-5; D remains unclear. This CDR3 contains 15 residues. The germline CDR1 and CDR2 sequences are SGHDT and YYEEEE. V lost 0 bases and J lost 5, with 14 bases in between. The CDR3 region is CASSLDGRSWETQYF. The CDR3 DNA reads as TGTGCCAGCAGCTTGGACGGACGGTCCTGGGAGACCCAGTACTTC.

V is TRBV5-1 and J is TRBJ2-5; 14 nucleotides agree with TRBD2. With 0 bases clipped from V and 2 bases from J, the junction kept 0 bases outside the gene matches. CDR1 and CDR2 (germline): SGHRS, YFSETQ. This CDR3 region has 16 residues. CDR3 protein: CASSLGLAGGQETQYF. The CDR3 bases are TGCGCCAGCAGCTTGGGACTAGCGGGGGGGCAAGAGACCCAGTACTTC.

This clone was observed a few times. This chain uses TRBV6-1 with TRBJ2-7; 7 bases are shared with TRBD1. The germline gives CDR1 MNHNS, CDR2 SASEGT. The CDR3 sequence is 14 residues long. Trimming at V came to 1 base and at J to 0 bases, leaving 0 bases not matched to a gene. The CDR3 DNA is TGTGCCAGCAGTGAAGGGGACAGCTCCTACGAGCAGTACTTC. It yields the protein CASSEGDSSYEQYF.

The V gene is TRBV5-4, the J gene TRBJ2-5, with 7 bases identical to TRBD1. V shed 2 bases and J 1 base; nucleotides not matched to a gene: 2. CDR3 length equals 14 residues. CDR1 and CDR2 (germline): SGHNT, YYREEE (reference sequence). The CDR3 loop reads CASSFTGVQETQYF. The CDR3 DNA reads TGTGCCAGCAGCTTTACAGGGGTCCAAGAGACCCAGTACTTC.

The gene calls are TRBV2 and TRBJ1-2, with D possibly being TRBD1 (6 bases). Germline values: CDR1 SNHLY, CDR2 FYNNEI. Trimming removed 1 base from V and 4 bases from J, with 13 bases in between. The CDR3 is 15 residues long. The CDR3 sequence: CASSEGFRTAYGYTF. The CDR3 DNA reads TGTGCCAGCAGTGAAGGATTTAGGACAGCCTATGGCTACACCTTC.

The genes are TRBV28 and TRBJ1-2, with TRBD1 as a possible D gene (5 bases). This CDR3 is 14 amino acids long. Germline lookup yields CDR1 MDHEN and CDR2 SYDVKM. V gave up 3 bases and J gave up 4 bases, with 12 bases separating them. CDR3 sequence: CASSLPGQSYGYTF. CDR3 DNA: TGTGCCAGCAGTTTGCCAGGGCAGAGCTATGGCTACACCTTC.

The chain carries TRBV6-1 and TRBJ1-1, with D unresolved. The CDR3 totals 11 residues. Germline lookup yields CDR1 MNHNS and CDR2 SASEGT. Trimming pared 4 bases from V and 6 bases from J, leaving 6 bases between. The CDR3: CASSARAEAFF. CDR3 DNA: TGTGCCAGCAGTGCCCGGGCTGAAGCTTTCTTT.

The rearrangement links TRBV7-9 to TRBJ2-2; D gene unclear. Deletions cut 5 bases from V and 4 bases from J, with 11 bases between. The CDR3 covers 14 residues. Germline lookup yields CDR1 SEHNR and CDR2 FQNEAQ (reference sequence). The CDR3 sequence is CASSASEGTGELFF. For the CDR3, the DNA is TGTGCCAGCAGCGCGTCAGAAGGCACCGGGGAGCTGTTTTTT.

A remark on this clone: Other nucleotide sequences in the sample specify the same CDR3. This chain joins TRBV18 and TRBJ2-5; D uncertain. CDR1 is KGHSH and CDR2 is LQKENI in the germline V gene. V was shortened by 3 bases and J by 1 base, with 0 bases between the two germline ends. The CDR3 totals 11 residues. The CDR3 sequence: CASSPQETQYF. CDR3 DNA sequence: TGTGCCAGCTCACCCCAAGAGACCCAGTACTTC.

The chain has TRBV6-5 and TRBJ1-1; D gene unclear. In germline, CDR1 is MNHEY, CDR2 SVGAGI. CDR3 length equals 12 residues. The germline V and J ends were trimmed by 3 bases and 7 bases, with 9 bases remaining between them. As DNA, the CDR3 is TGTGCCAGCAGTTATACAGCCGATGAAGCTTTCTTT. Residues: CASSYTADEAFF.

J is TRBJ2-7 and V is TRBV7-6; D may match TRBD1 or TRBD2 (6 bases each). Between the trimmed V and J ends, which lost 7 bases and 3 bases, there was a span of 16 bases. CDR3 size: 14 residues. The germline CDR1 and CDR2 sequences are SGHVS and FNYEAQ. The CDR3 DNA reads TGTGCCAGCACCCAAGCACAGGGACTCTACGAGCAGTACTTC. Translated: CASTQAQGLYEQYF.

The gene calls are TRBV5-6 and TRBJ1-2; 12 bases match TRBD1. The CDR3 consists of 17 residues. The J segment lost 6 bases and the V segment lost 4 bases, leaving 13 bases of the junction unmatched. Looked up from germline, CDR1 is SGHDT and CDR2 is YYEEEE. This CDR3 reads CASSLRGGTGGRNGYTF. The CDR3 DNA reads as TGTGCCAGCAGCCTACGTGGAGGGACAGGGGGCCGGAATGGCTACACCTTC. Full variable domain (missing parts from reference TRBV5-6 and TRBJ1-2): DAGVTQSPTHLIKTRGQQVTLRCSPKSGHDTVSWYQQALGQGPQFIFQYYEEEERQRGNFPDRFSGHQFPNYSSELNVNALLLGDSALYLCASSLRGGTGGRNGYTFGSGTRLTVV.

The J gene is TRBJ1-6, the V gene TRBV28; D is unresolved. Between the trimmed V and J ends, which lost 3 bases and 13 bases, there was a span of 22 bases. Germline values: CDR1 MDHEN, CDR2 SYDVKM. The CDR3 contains 16 residues. This CDR3 reads CASSFVGLGSGRPLHF. The CDR3 region has the DNA TGTGCCAGCAGTTTCGTCGGCTTAGGTTCGGGTAGGCCCCTCCACTTT.

The sample holds a few counts of this clone. The rearrangement joins TRBV29-1 to TRBJ1-1; tentatively, D is TRBD1 (5 bases). The CDR3 consists of 13 residues. Germline CDR1 SQVTM, CDR2 ANQGSEA. The V end lost 1 base, the J end lost 11 bases, and 17 bases lay between the germline ends. CDR3 region: CSVEVSRAALAFF. CDR3 nucleotide sequence: TGCAGCGTTGAAGTGTCCAGGGCCGCTTTGGCTTTCTTT.

A single count supports this clone. The J gene is TRBJ1-1, the V gene TRBV30; 8 positions agree with TRBD1. CDR1 GTSNPN and CDR2 SVGIG come from the germline V gene (reference sequence). With 8 bases clipped from V and 1 base from J, the junction kept 9 bases outside the gene matches. The CDR3 is made up of 14 amino acids. The CDR3 reads CAGGSGTGNTEAFF. The CDR3 DNA follows: TGTGCCGGAGGGTCCGGGACAGGGAACACTGAAGCTTTCTTT.

This clone was counted once. The V call is TRBV11-1, the J call TRBJ2-2, with D unclear. Between the trimmed V and J ends, which lost 6 bases and 1 base, there was a span of 21 bases. The CDR3 has 18 amino acids. The germline gives CDR1 SGHAT, CDR2 FQDESV (reference sequence). The DNA of the CDR3 is TGTGCCAGCAGTCGGCCGGGCCCCCATAGACGGAACACCGGGGAGCTGTTTTTT. As protein: CASSRPGPHRRNTGELFF.

The chain is built from TRBV5-1 and TRBJ1-6; D uncertain. CDR1 SGHRS and CDR2 YFSETQ come from the germline V gene. The CDR3 sequence is 15 residues long. The V gene lost 5 bases and the J gene lost 5 bases, with 14 bases spanning the gap. The CDR3 loop reads CASSREEANNSPLHF. In nucleotides, the CDR3 is TGCGCCAGCAGTCGGGAGGAGGCTAATAATTCACCCCTCCACTTT.

The CDR3 coding sequence is TGTGCCAGCATTACCTCCGGGACAGAAAACCCCTACAATGAGCAGTTCTTC. As protein: CASITSGTENPYNEQFF. The chain employs TRBV7-9 and TRBJ2-1, with TRBD1 matching 7 bases. Per germline, CDR1 SEHNR and CDR2 FQNEAQ (reference sequence). CDR3 length equals 17 residues. Trimming removed 7 bases from V and 2 bases from J; junction bases left unmatched: 14.

This clone qualifies as large. The sample holds other DNA sequences that translate to the same CDR3. CDR3: CASTPTGWNEQFF. The CDR3 DNA is TGTGCCAGTACCCCAACCGGATGGAATGAGCAGTTCTTC. V is TRBV19 and J is TRBJ2-1; D ambiguous. The CDR3 covers 13 residues. Trimming left V 7 bases short and J 7 bases short, with 14 bases between. Germline lookup yields CDR1 LNHDA and CDR2 SQIVND (reference sequence).

The chain links TRBV5-1 to TRBJ2-5; no clear D gene. V lost 4 bases and J 5 bases, leaving 6 bases between the germline ends. Germline values: CDR1 SGHRS, CDR2 YFSETQ. The CDR3 consists of 11 residues. This CDR3 reads CASSKRETQYF. CDR3 DNA: TGCGCCAGCAGCAAGCGTGAGACCCAGTACTTC.

The chain recombines TRBV7-3 with TRBJ2-2, with D hard to call. V lost 1 base to trimming and J lost 2 bases, with 11 bases between them. Looked up from germline, CDR1 is SGHTA and CDR2 is FQGTGA. The CDR3 consists of 16 residues. In nucleotides, the CDR3 is TGTGCCAGCAGCTTAATTGTTCTCGGTAACACCGGGGAGCTGTTTTTT. Its protein is CASSLIVLGNTGELFF.

This chain connects TRBV2 to TRBJ1-6; D call uncertain. V lost 7 bases and J lost 1, with 23 bases in between. CDR3 length equals 19 residues. CDR1 is SNHLY and CDR2 is FYNNEI in the germline V gene. The CDR3 DNA reads TGTGCCAGCACGCCCGCAGGAACTCACCTAGGTTCCTATAATTCACCCCTCCACTTT. Translation: CASTPAGTHLGSYNSPLHF.

The chain recombines TRBV19 with TRBJ2-1, with 7 bases fitting TRBD2. Germline assignment: CDR1 LNHDA and CDR2 SQIVND (reference sequence). Trimming cost V 3 bases and J 0 bases; bases outside gene matches: 2. This CDR3 spans 15 amino acids. The CDR3 spells CASSMGGGSYNEQFF. Here the CDR3 DNA reads TGTGCCAGTAGTATGGGCGGGGGCTCCTACAATGAGCAGTTCTTC.

The rearrangement uses TRBV4-1 and TRBJ2-5, with TRBD2 as a possible D gene (5 bases). CDR3 size: 14 residues. Trimming pared 3 bases from V and 4 bases from J, leaving 12 bases between. Germline values: CDR1 MGHRA, CDR2 YSYEKL. CDR3: CASSQYEGLETQYF. DNA of the CDR3: TGCGCCAGCAGCCAGTATGAGGGTTTAGAGACCCAGTACTTC.

The J gene is TRBJ1-2, the V gene TRBV4-1, with a tentative D call TRBD1 (5 bases). Trimming removed 4 bases at V and 5 bases at J, with 14 bases between. The CDR3 consists of 14 residues. Germline loops: CDR1 MGHRA, CDR2 YSYEKL. CDR3 protein: CASSPQGTGYGYTF. CDR3 in DNA: TGCGCCAGCAGCCCGCAGGGAACGGGGTATGGCTACACCTTC.

CDR3 amino acids: CAINRRGRGGEKLFF. CDR3 sequence (DNA): TGTGCCATCAATCGGCGGGGGAGGGGCGGTGAAAAACTGTTTTTT. The chain employs TRBV28 and TRBJ1-4; D possibly corresponds to TRBD1 (5 bases). The CDR3 sequence is 15 residues long. The germline CDR1 and CDR2 sequences are MDHEN and SYDVKM. Trimming took 10 bases from V and 7 from J, leaving 22 bases between them.

The genes are TRBV9 and TRBJ2-1, with TRBD2 matching over 8 bases. With V trimmed by 5 bases and J by 3 bases, 4 bases remained unmatched. Germline V CDR1 and CDR2: SGDLS, YYNGEE. The CDR3 has 14 amino acids. CDR3 DNA sequence: TGTGCCAGCAGACGGGGGGGCGTCTACAATGAGCAGTTCTTC. Amino acids: CASRRGGVYNEQFF. The entire variable domain, with the rest obtained from reference TRBV9 and TRBJ2-1, is as follows: DSGVTQTPKHLITATGQRVTLRCSPRSGDLSVYWYQQSLDQGLQFLIQYYNGEERAKGNILERFSAQQFPDLHSELNLSSLELGDSALYFCASRRGGVYNEQFFGPGTRLTVL.

The chain employs TRBV7-8 and TRBJ1-5; D is unclear. The V end lost 4 bases, the J end lost 3 bases, and 7 bases lay between the germline ends. The germline V gene encodes CDR1 SGHVS and CDR2 FQNEAQ. The CDR3 length is 13 residues. The CDR3 nucleotides read TGTGCCAGCAGCTCCAGTATCAATCAGCCCCAGCATTTT. Translated: CASSSSINQPQHF.

J is TRBJ2-5 and V is TRBV7-2; D unclear. Germline V gene sequence: CDR1 SGHTA, CDR2 FQGNSA. CDR3 length: 12 residues. The V gene lost 5 bases and the J gene lost 5 bases, with 9 bases spanning the gap. The CDR3 nucleotides read TGTGCCAGCAGCCCTCAAGGCGAGACCCAGTACTTC. This codes for CASSPQGETQYF.

This chain connects TRBV4-1 to TRBJ1-5, with D unclear. The V end was cut by 2 bases, the J end by 5 bases, with 10 bases between. The CDR3 is 14 residues long. Germline V gives CDR1 MGHRA, CDR2 YSYEKL. CDR3 residues: CASSQWGPHQPQHF. CDR3 bases: TGCGCCAGCAGCCAATGGGGTCCCCATCAGCCCCAGCATTTT.